The clone carrying this T cell receptor (beta chain) appeared a few times. Library preparation for TCR beta used quantitative 5'-RACE with molecular barcodes. MiXCR, run by TCRdb on the 5' RACE reads, gives a single entry per CDR3 protein. The sample lists 25,000 to 35,000 distinct CDR3 sequences; more than 13% were seen once. The CDR3 covers 15 residues. From germline, CDR1 is DFQATT and CDR2 SNEGSKA (reference sequence). Trimming cost V 5 bases and J 6 bases; bases outside gene matches: 7. The data are from a study of CD8 T cells in ankylosing spondylitis. This TCR came from a male donor with ankylosing spondylitis or in good health (not recorded which). J is TRBJ2-3 and V is TRBV20-1, with 14 nucleotides matching TRBD2. Sequencing was performed on blood. The CDR3: CSAAGLAGAGDTQYF. The CDR3 nucleotides read TGCAGTGCTGCGGGACTAGCGGGAGCAGGTGATACGCAGTATTTT.